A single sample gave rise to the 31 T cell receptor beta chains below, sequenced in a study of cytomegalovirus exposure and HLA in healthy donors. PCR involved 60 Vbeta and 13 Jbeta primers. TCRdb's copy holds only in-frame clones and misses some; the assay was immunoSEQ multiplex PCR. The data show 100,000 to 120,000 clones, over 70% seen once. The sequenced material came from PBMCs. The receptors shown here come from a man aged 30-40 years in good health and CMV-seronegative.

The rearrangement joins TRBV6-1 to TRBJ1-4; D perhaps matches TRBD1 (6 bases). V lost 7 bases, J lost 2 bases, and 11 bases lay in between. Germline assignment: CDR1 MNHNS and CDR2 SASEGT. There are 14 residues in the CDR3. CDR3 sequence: CASTPGQTNEKLFF. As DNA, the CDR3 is TGTGCCAGCACCCCAGGACAGACTAATGAAAAACTGTTTTTT.

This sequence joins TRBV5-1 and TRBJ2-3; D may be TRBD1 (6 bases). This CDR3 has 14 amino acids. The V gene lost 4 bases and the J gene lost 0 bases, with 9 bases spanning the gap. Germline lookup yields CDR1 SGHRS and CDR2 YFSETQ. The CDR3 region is CASSRTESTDTQYF. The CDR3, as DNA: TGCGCCAGCAGCCGGACAGAGAGCACAGATACGCAGTATTTT.

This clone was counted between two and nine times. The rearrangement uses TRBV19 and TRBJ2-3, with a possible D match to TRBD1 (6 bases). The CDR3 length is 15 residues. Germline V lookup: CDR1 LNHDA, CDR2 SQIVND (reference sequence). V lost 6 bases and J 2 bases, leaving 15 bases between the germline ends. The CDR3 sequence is CASSFDRHLTDTQYF. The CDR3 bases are TGTGCCAGTAGCTTCGACAGGCACCTCACAGATACGCAGTATTTT.

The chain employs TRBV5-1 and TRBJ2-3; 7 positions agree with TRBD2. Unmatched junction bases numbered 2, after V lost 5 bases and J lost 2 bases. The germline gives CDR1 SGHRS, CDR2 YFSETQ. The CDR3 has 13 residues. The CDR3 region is CASRRENTDTQYF. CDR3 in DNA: TGCGCCAGCAGGCGGGAGAACACAGATACGCAGTATTTT.

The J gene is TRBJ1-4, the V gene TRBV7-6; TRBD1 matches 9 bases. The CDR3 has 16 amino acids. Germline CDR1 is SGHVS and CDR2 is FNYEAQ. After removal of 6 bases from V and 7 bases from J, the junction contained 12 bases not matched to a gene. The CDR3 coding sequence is TGTGCCAGCAGTCTAGCGGGGGACAGGGAGGGTGAAAAACTGTTTTTT. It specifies CASSLAGDREGEKLFF. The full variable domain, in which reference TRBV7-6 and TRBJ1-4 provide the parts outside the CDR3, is GAGVSQSPRYKVTKRGQDVALRCDPISGHVSLYWYRQALGQGPEFLTYFNYEAQQDKSGLPNDRFSAERPEGSISTLTIQRTEQRDSAMYRCASSLAGDREGEKLFFGSGTQLSVL.

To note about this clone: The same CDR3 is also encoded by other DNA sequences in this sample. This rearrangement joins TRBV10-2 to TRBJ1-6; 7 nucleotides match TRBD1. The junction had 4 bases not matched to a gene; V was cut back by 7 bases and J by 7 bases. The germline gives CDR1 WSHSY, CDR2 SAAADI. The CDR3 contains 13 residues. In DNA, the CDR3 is TGCGCCAGCATGGGGACAGAAAATTCACCCCTCCACTTT. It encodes CASMGTENSPLHF.

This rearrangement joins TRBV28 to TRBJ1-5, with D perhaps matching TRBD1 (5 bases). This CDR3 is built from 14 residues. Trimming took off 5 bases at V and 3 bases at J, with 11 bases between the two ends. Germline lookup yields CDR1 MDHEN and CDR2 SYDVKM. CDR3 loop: CASSTQGSNQPQHF. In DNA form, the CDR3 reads TGTGCCAGCAGTACCCAGGGTTCCAATCAGCCCCAGCATTTT.

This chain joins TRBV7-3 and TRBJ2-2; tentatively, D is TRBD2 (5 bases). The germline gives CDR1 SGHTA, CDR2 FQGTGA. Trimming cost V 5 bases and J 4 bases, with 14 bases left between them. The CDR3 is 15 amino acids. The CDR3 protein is CASSRGPEATGELFF. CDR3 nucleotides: TGTGCCAGCAGCCGCGGACCGGAGGCCACCGGGGAGCTGTTTTTT.

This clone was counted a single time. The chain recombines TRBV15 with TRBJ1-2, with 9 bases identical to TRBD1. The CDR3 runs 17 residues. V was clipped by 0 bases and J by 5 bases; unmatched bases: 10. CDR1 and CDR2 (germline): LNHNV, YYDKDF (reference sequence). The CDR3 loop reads CATSRDIGGQGTYGYTF. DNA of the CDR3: TGTGCCACCAGCAGAGATATAGGCGGACAGGGGACATATGGCTACACCTTC.

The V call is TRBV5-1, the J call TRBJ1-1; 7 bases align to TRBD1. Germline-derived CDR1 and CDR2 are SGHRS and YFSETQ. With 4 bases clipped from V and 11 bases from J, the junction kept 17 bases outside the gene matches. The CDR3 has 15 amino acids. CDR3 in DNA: TGCGCCAGCAGCCTACAGGGGCTGGACCGCGAAGTGGCTTTCTTT. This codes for CASSLQGLDREVAFF. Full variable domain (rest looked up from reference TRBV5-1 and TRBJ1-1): KAGVTQTPRYLIKTRGQQVTLSCSPISGHRSVSWYQQTPGQGLQFLFEYFSETQRNKGNFPGRFSGRQFSNSRSEMNVSTLELGDSALYLCASSLQGLDREVAFFGQGTRLTVV.

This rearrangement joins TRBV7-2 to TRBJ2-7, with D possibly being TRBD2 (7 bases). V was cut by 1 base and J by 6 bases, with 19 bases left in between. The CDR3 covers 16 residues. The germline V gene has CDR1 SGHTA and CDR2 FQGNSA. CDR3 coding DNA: TGTGCCAGCAGCTTAGAAGGGGGGGGAGGGTTCCGCGAGCAGTACTTC. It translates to CASSLEGGGGFREQYF. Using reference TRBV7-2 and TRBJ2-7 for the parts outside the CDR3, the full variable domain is GAGVSQSPSNKVTEKGKDVELRCDPISGHTALYWYRQSLGQGLEFLIYFQGNSAPDKSGLPSDRFSAERTGGSVSTLTIQRTQQEDSAVYLCASSLEGGGGFREQYFGPGTRLTVT.

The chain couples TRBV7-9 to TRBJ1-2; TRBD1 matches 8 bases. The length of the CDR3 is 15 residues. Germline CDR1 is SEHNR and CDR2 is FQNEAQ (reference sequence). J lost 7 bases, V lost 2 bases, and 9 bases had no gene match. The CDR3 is CASSLKGQDNVGYTF. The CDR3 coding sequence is TGTGCCAGCAGCTTAAAGGGACAGGATAATGTTGGCTACACCTTC.

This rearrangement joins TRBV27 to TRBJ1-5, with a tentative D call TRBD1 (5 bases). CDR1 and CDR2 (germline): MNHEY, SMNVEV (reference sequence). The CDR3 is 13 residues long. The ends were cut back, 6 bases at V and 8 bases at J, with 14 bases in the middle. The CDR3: CASSPRLGEPQHF. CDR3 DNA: TGTGCCAGCAGCCCTAGGCTAGGGGAGCCCCAGCATTTT.

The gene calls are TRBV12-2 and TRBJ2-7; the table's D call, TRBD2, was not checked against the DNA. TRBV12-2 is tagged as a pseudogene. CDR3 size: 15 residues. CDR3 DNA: TGTGCAAGTCGCGCATTTCGGGAGGCCCCCTACGAGCAGTACTTC. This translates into CASRAFREAPYEQYF.

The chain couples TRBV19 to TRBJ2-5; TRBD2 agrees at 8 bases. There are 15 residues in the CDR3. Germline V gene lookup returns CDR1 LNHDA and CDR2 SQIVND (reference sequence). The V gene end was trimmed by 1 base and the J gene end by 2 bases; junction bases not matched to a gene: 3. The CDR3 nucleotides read TGTGCCAGTAGTATAGGGGCGGGGGGACAAGAGACCCAGTACTTC. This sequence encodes CASSIGAGGQETQYF.

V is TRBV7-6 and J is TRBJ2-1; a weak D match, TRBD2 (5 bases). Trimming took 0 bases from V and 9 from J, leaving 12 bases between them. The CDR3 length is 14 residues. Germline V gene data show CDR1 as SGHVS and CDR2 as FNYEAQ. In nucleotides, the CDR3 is TGTGCCAGCAGCTTAGCAACCCGTGGAGGTGAGCAGTTCTTC. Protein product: CASSLATRGGEQFF. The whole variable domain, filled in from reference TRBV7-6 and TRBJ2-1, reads GAGVSQSPRYKVTKRGQDVALRCDPISGHVSLYWYRQALGQGPEFLTYFNYEAQQDKSGLPNDRFSAERPEGSISTLTIQRTEQRDSAMYRCASSLATRGGEQFFGPGTRLTVL.

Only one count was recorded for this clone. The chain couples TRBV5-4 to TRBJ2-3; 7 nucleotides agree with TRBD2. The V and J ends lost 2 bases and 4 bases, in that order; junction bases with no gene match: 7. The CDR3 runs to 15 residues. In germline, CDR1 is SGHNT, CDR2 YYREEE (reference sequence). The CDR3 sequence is CASSFKRLAADTQYF. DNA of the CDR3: TGTGCCAGCAGCTTTAAACGACTAGCAGCAGATACGCAGTATTTT.

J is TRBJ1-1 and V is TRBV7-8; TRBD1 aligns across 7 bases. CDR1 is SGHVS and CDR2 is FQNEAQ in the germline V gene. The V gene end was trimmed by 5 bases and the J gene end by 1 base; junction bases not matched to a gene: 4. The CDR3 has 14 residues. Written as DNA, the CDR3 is TGTGCCAGCAGCGCCCGGGACAGGAACACTGAAGCTTTCTTT. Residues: CASSARDRNTEAFF. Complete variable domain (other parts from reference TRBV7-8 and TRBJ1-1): GAGVSQSPRYKVAKRGQDVALRCDPISGHVSLFWYQQALGQGPEFLTYFQNEAQLDKSGLPSDRFFAERPEGSVSTLKIQRTQQEDSAVYLCASSARDRNTEAFFGQGTRLTVV.

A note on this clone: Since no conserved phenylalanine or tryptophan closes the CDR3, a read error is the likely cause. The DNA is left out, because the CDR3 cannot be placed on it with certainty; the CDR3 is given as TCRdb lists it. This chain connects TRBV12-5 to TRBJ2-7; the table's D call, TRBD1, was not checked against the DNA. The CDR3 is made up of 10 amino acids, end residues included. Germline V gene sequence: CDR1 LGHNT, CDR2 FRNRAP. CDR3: CASGFTTGHP.

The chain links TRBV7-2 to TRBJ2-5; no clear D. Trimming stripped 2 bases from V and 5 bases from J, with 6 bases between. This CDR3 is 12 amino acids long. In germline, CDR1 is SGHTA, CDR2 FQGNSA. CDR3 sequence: CASSLNKETQYF. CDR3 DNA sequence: TGTGCCAGCAGCTTAAACAAGGAGACCCAGTACTTC.

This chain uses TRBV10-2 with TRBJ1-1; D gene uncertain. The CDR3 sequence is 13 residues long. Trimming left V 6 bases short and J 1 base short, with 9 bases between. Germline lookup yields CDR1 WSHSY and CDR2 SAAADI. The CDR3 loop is CASRLGGNTEAFF. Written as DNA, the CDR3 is TGCGCCAGCAGATTAGGAGGGAACACTGAAGCTTTCTTT.

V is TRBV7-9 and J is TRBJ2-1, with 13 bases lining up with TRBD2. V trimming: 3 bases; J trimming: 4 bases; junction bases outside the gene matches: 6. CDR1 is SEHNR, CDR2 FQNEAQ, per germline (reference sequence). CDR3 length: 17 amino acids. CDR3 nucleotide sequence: TGTGCCAGCAGCTTCGAGACTAGCGGGGGGTTTTACAATGAGCAGTTCTTC. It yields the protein CASSFETSGGFYNEQFF. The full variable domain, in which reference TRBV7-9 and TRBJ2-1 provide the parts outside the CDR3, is DTGVSQNPRHKITKRGQNVTFRCDPISEHNRLYWYRQTLGQGPEFLTYFQNEAQLEKSRLLSDRFSAERPKGSFSTLEIQRTEQGDSAMYLCASSFETSGGFYNEQFFGPGTRLTVL.

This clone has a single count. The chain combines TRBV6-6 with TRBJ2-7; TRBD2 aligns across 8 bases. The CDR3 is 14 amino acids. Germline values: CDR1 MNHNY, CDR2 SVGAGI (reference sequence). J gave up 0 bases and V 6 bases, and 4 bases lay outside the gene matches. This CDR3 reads CASSRGGSSYEQYF. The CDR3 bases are TGTGCCAGCAGCCGCGGGGGGAGCTCCTACGAGCAGTACTTC.

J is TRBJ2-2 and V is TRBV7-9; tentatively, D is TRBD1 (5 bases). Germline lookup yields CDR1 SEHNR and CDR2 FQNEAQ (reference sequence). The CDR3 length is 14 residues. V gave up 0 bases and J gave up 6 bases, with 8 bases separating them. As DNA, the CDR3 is TGTGCCAGCAGCTTAGCGTCAGGGTCCGGGGAGCTGTTTTTT. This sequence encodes CASSLASGSGELFF.

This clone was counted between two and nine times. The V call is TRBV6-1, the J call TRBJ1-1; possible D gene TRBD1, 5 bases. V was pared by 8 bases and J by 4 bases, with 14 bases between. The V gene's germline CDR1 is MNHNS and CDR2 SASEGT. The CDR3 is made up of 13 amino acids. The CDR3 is CASWGGIGTEAFF. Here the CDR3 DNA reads TGTGCCAGCTGGGGGGGGATAGGCACTGAAGCTTTCTTT.

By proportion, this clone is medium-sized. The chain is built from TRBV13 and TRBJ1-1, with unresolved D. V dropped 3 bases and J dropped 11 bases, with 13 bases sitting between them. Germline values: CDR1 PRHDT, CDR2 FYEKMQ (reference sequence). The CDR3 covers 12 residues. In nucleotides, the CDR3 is TGTGCCAGCAGCTTCCCGGGGAGGGATGCTTTCTTT. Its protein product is CASSFPGRDAFF.

CDR3 sequence: CASSLRTGNTGELFF. The CDR3 coding sequence is TGCGCCAGCAGCCTCAGGACAGGGAACACCGGGGAGCTGTTTTTT. This rearrangement joins TRBV4-1 to TRBJ2-2, with 7 nucleotides matching TRBD1. The CDR3 sequence is 15 residues long. CDR1 is MGHRA, CDR2 YSYEKL, per germline. With V trimmed by 4 bases and J by 1 base, 3 bases remained unmatched.

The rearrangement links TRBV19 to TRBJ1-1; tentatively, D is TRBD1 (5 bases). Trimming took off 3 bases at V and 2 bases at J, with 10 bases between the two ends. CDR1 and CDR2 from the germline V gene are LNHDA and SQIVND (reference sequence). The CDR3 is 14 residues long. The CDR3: CASSMERGNTEAFF. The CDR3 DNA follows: TGTGCCAGTAGTATGGAAAGGGGAAACACTGAAGCTTTCTTT.

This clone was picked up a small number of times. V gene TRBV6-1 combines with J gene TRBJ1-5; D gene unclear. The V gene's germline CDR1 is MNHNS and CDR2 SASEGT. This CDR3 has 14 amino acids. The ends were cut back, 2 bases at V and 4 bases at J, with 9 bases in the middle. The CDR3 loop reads CASSEISGNQPQHF. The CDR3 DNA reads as TGTGCCAGCAGTGAAATTTCGGGGAATCAGCCCCAGCATTTT.

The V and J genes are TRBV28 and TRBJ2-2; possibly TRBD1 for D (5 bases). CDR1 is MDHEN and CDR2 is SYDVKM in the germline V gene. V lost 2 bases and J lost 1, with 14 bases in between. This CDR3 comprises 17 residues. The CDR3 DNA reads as TGTGCCAGCAGTTTAGGGATACAGGCCCAGAACACCGGGGAGCTGTTTTTT. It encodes CASSLGIQAQNTGELFF.

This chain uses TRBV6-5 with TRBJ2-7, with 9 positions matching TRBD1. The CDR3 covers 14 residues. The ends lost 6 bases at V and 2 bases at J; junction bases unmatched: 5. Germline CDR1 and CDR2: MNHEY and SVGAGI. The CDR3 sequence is CASRVDRGTYEQYF. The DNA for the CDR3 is TGTGCCAGCAGGGTAGACAGGGGGACCTACGAGCAGTACTTC.